Each of the 24 T cell receptor beta chains below was sequenced from the same sample in a study of control samples from healthy donors and cancer patients. Data came from immunoSEQ multiplex PCR; TCRdb stores just in-frame clones and leaves some out. The sample yields 110,000 to 150,000 clones, roughly 90% seen once. The specimen sequenced was blood. These receptor sequences come from a man aged 25-45 years in good health.

The chain recombines TRBV6-4 with TRBJ2-3; 9 nucleotides line up with TRBD2. Looked up from germline, CDR1 is MRHNA and CDR2 is SNTAGT. J lost 2 bases, V lost 5 bases, and 2 bases had no gene match. The CDR3 runs 14 residues. The CDR3 DNA is TGTGCCAGCAGTCCTAGCGGGGTCACAGATACGCAGTATTTT. It specifies CASSPSGVTDTQYF.

Here the CDR3 reads CASSVVRAGGADTQYF. The CDR3 DNA sequence: TGTGCCAGCAGCGTAGTTCGAGCGGGAGGGGCAGATACGCAGTATTTT. The rearrangement uses TRBV9 and TRBJ2-3, with 10 bases lining up with TRBD2. Germline V gene lookup returns CDR1 SGDLS and CDR2 YYNGEE. CDR3 length: 16 amino acids. With V trimmed by 0 bases and J by 4 bases, 5 bases remained unmatched. Full variable domain (rest looked up from reference TRBV9 and TRBJ2-3): DSGVTQTPKHLITATGQRVTLRCSPRSGDLSVYWYQQSLDQGLQFLIQYYNGEERAKGNILERFSAQQFPDLHSELNLSSLELGDSALYFCASSVVRAGGADTQYFGPGTRLTVL.

This chain uses TRBV3-1 (or the pseudogene TRBV3-2) with TRBJ1-2; D is undetermined. V was cut by 0 bases and J by 6 bases, with 14 bases left in between. In germline, CDR1 is LGHDT, CDR2 YNNKEL (reference sequence). The CDR3 has 15 residues. The CDR3 sequence is CASSQDRSGLDGYTF. The CDR3 nucleotides read TGTGCCAGCAGCCAAGATCGGTCAGGTTTGGATGGCTACACCTTC.

The rearrangement joins TRBV6-1 to TRBJ2-3; TRBD2 might be the D (6 bases). The germline gives CDR1 MNHNS, CDR2 SASEGT. The CDR3 extends over 16 amino acids. Trimming took 3 bases from V and 3 from J, leaving 16 bases between them. CDR3 sequence reads: CASSEAGSGLTDTQYF. CDR3 sequence (DNA): TGTGCCAGCAGTGAGGCGGGGTCGGGATTGACAGATACGCAGTATTTT.

CDR3 protein: CASGLAGGIYEQYF. The CDR3 DNA sequence: TGTGCCAGCGGGCTAGCGGGAGGAATTTACGAGCAGTACTTC. This chain connects TRBV6-5 to TRBJ2-7; 11 bases are shared with TRBD2. The CDR3 totals 14 residues. V lost 8 bases to trimming and J lost 4 bases; unmatched junction nucleotides: 7. Germline values: CDR1 MNHEY, CDR2 SVGAGI.

The chain is built from TRBV9 and TRBJ1-1; tentative D call: TRBD1 (5 bases). Germline CDR1 SGDLS, CDR2 YYNGEE. This CDR3 spans 17 amino acids. Trimming took 0 bases from V and 0 from J, leaving 15 bases between them. The CDR3 sequence is CASSVDLKTALNTEAFF. The CDR3, as DNA: TGTGCCAGCAGCGTAGACCTTAAGACAGCCTTGAACACTGAAGCTTTCTTT. The whole variable domain, remainder taken from reference TRBV9 and TRBJ1-1, is DSGVTQTPKHLITATGQRVTLRCSPRSGDLSVYWYQQSLDQGLQFLIQYYNGEERAKGNILERFSAQQFPDLHSELNLSSLELGDSALYFCASSVDLKTALNTEAFFGQGTRLTVV.

Comments on this clone: This sample includes further DNA sequences coding for the same CDR3. The chain links TRBV14 to TRBJ2-7; TRBD2 matches 10 bases. The CDR3 is made up of 13 amino acids. V lost 3 bases, J lost 4 bases, and 0 bases stayed unmatched. Germline loops: CDR1 SGHDN, CDR2 FVKESK. In DNA form, the CDR3 reads TGTGCCAGCAGCCAGGGACTAGCGTACGAGCAGTACTTC. Translating it yields CASSQGLAYEQYF. Using reference TRBV14 and TRBJ2-7 for the parts outside the CDR3, the full variable domain is EAGVTQFPSHSVIEKGQTVTLRCDPISGHDNLYWYRRVMGKEIKFLLHFVKESKQDESGMPNNRFLAERTGGTYSTLKVQPAELEDSGVYFCASSQGLAYEQYFGPGTRLTVT.

The chain carries TRBV11-3 and TRBJ2-1; 9 bases match TRBD2. The J segment lost 8 bases and the V segment lost 6 bases, leaving 11 bases of the junction unmatched. The CDR3 spans 15 residues. The germline gives CDR1 SGHNT, CDR2 YENEEA. CDR3 bases: TGTGCCAGCAGTAGCTCCGGGACTAGCTTCCATGAGCAGTTCTTC. Amino acids: CASSSSGTSFHEQFF.

V usage is TRBV5-5 and J usage is TRBJ1-4; possibly TRBD1 for D (5 bases). This CDR3 is 15 amino acids long. The ends were cut back, 4 bases at V and 7 bases at J, with 17 bases in the middle. Germline V gene sequence: CDR1 SGHKS, CDR2 YYEKEE (reference sequence). In DNA form, the CDR3 reads TGTGCCAGCAGCCTCCGGGACTCGGTTGGTGAAAAACTGTTTTTT. It translates to CASSLRDSVGEKLFF. The variable domain in full, with the rest retrieved from reference TRBV5-5 and TRBJ1-4, is DAGVTQSPTHLIKTRGQQVTLRCSPISGHKSVSWYQQVLGQGPQFIFQYYEKEERGRGNFPDRFSARQFPNYSSELNVNALLLGDSALYLCASSLRDSVGEKLFFGSGTQLSVL.

The chain recombines TRBV27 with TRBJ2-2; a weak D match, TRBD1 (6 bases). The CDR3 runs to 15 residues. V gave up 5 bases and J gave up 4 bases, with 14 bases separating them. Germline values: CDR1 MNHEY, CDR2 SMNVEV (reference sequence). This CDR3 is CASSQTGRVTGELFF. The CDR3 DNA sequence: TGTGCCAGCAGTCAAACAGGGCGGGTCACCGGGGAGCTGTTTTTT.

The table lists this clone with a count of one. The chain carries TRBV10-3 and TRBJ2-6, with D possibly matching TRBD2 (6 bases). The germline V and J ends were trimmed by 2 bases and 0 bases, with 17 bases remaining between them. The CDR3 has 19 amino acids. Germline lookup yields CDR1 ENHRY and CDR2 SYGVKD. CDR3 region: CAISELGGYEDSGANVLTF. The CDR3 DNA sequence: TGTGCCATCAGTGAGCTGGGGGGTTATGAGGACTCTGGGGCCAACGTCCTGACTTTC.

The rearrangement uses TRBV20-1 and TRBJ1-2; no reliable D call. Germline values: CDR1 DFQATT, CDR2 SNEGSKA (reference sequence). The CDR3 is 14 residues long. Between the trimmed V and J ends, which lost 3 bases and 1 base, there was a span of 12 bases. CDR3 sequence reads: CSASLREDNYGYTF. CDR3 coding DNA: TGCAGTGCTAGTCTAAGGGAGGATAACTATGGCTACACCTTC.

The chain joins TRBV5-1 to TRBJ2-5; 12 nucleotides align to TRBD2. The length of the CDR3 is 15 residues. CDR1 and CDR2 from the germline V gene are SGHRS and YFSETQ. The V and J ends lost 4 bases and 2 bases, in that order; junction bases with no gene match: 3. The CDR3: CASSPGTSGQETQYF. CDR3 in DNA: TGCGCCAGCAGCCCCGGGACTAGCGGGCAAGAGACCCAGTACTTC.

A remark on this clone: Other nucleotide sequences from this sample produce the same CDR3. The CDR3, as DNA: TGTGCCAGCTCACCACCGGGGCGGGCCGGACAGCCCCAGCATTTT. Its translation: CASSPPGRAGQPQHF. The chain joins TRBV18 to TRBJ1-5; tentatively, D is TRBD1 (5 bases). Germline CDR1 is KGHSH and CDR2 is LQKENI. This CDR3 contains 15 residues. V was pared by 0 bases and J by 7 bases, with 13 bases between.

The chain uses TRBV28 and TRBJ2-3; the D gene is possibly TRBD2 (5 bases). This CDR3 contains 15 residues. The ends were cut back, 4 bases at V and 6 bases at J, with 17 bases in the middle. Germline assignment: CDR1 MDHEN and CDR2 SYDVKM. In DNA form, the CDR3 reads TGTGCCAGCAGTTCGCACGGGGATCTTTTGGATACGCAGTATTTT. Its translation: CASSSHGDLLDTQYF.

The V and J genes are TRBV21-1 and TRBJ2-7; the table's D call of TRBD2 was not tested on the DNA. TRBV21-1 is tagged as a pseudogene. The CDR3 is 12 residues long. The CDR3 loop reads CARRESSYEQYF. The CDR3 DNA is TGTGCCAGAAGGGAGAGCTCCTACGAGCAGTACTTC.

The gene calls are TRBV28 and TRBJ2-7; 12 bases line up with TRBD1. Looked up from germline, CDR1 is MDHEN and CDR2 is SYDVKM. Losses at the gene ends were 7 bases for V and 7 bases for J; bases not matched to a gene: 11. This CDR3 region has 15 residues. As DNA, the CDR3 is TGTGCCAGCACCGGGGGACAGGGGGCTTGGAGGGAGCAGTACTTC. Translated, it gives CASTGGQGAWREQYF.

The chain uses TRBV6-1 and TRBJ1-5; TRBD1 matches 7 bases. Germline-derived CDR1 and CDR2 are MNHNS and SASEGT. This CDR3 comprises 17 residues. Trimming cost V 3 bases and J 3 bases; bases outside gene matches: 11. The CDR3 loop reads CASSDPEETGLNQPQHF. The CDR3 nucleotides read TGTGCCAGCAGTGACCCCGAGGAGACAGGGCTCAATCAGCCCCAGCATTTT.

V and J are TRBV18 and TRBJ2-7, with D possibly being TRBD1 (5 bases). V was shortened by 4 bases and J by 3 bases, with 10 bases between the two germline ends. Germline V gene lookup returns CDR1 KGHSH and CDR2 LQKENI. The CDR3 has 13 amino acids. The CDR3 bases are TGTGCCAGCTCACTTACTCAGGGCTACGAGCAGTACTTC. Translating it yields CASSLTQGYEQYF. The full variable domain, rest sourced from reference TRBV18 and TRBJ2-7, is NAGVMQNPRHLVRRRGQEARLRCSPMKGHSHVYWYRQLPEEGLKFMVYLQKENIIDESGMPKERFSAEFPKEGPSILRIQQVVRGDSAAYFCASSLTQGYEQYFGPGTRLTVT.

With regard to this clone: The junction departs from germline at one end; a sequencing error may be responsible. The chain is built from TRBV24-1 and TRBJ2-2, with TRBD2 identical over 9 bases. Per germline, CDR1 KGHDR and CDR2 SFDVKD. The CDR3 sequence is 19 residues long. CDR3 sequence (DNA): TGTGCCACCAGTGACCCAGGCAGCGGGGGGTGCCTCGAACACCGGGGAGCTGTTTTT. Its translation: CATSDPGSGGCLEHRGAVF.

The chain employs TRBV5-1 and TRBJ2-2; D gene uncertain. Germline V gives CDR1 SGHRS, CDR2 YFSETQ. With 9 bases removed from V and 3 bases from J, the gap between germline ends came to 9 bases. The CDR3 has 12 residues. CDR3 nucleotide sequence: TGCGCCACCGACACCCACACCGGGGAGCTGTTTTTT. Translated, it gives CATDTHTGELFF.

Points on this clone: Because it lacks the conserved phenylalanine or tryptophan at the end, this CDR3 is likely a read error. This chain connects TRBV19 to TRBJ1-2, with a tentative D call TRBD1 (5 bases). CDR1 is LNHDA, CDR2 SQIVND, per germline (reference sequence). This CDR3 comprises 13 residues. With 1 base removed from V and 5 bases from J, the gap between germline ends came to 8 bases. The DNA for the CDR3 is TGTGCCAGTAGTATAGGCTCAGGGTATGGCTACACCCTC. Protein: CASSIGSGYGYTL.

This chain uses TRBV7-3 with TRBJ2-2; D possibly matches TRBD1 or TRBD2 (6 bases each). The ends were cut back, 3 bases at V and 8 bases at J, with 16 bases in the middle. The germline gives CDR1 SGHTA, CDR2 FQGTGA. The CDR3 has 15 residues. The CDR3 protein is CASSFNGGPTGELFF. The CDR3 DNA is TGTGCCAGCAGCTTTAACGGGGGCCCCACGGGGGAGCTGTTTTTT.

The chain carries TRBV7-9 and TRBJ2-7, with 8 bases aligning to TRBD1. The CDR3 length is 15 residues. Germline lookup yields CDR1 SEHNR and CDR2 FQNEAQ (reference sequence). The V and J ends lost 1 base and 3 bases, in that order; junction bases with no gene match: 5. The CDR3: CASSLDARGLYEQYF. The CDR3 nucleotides read TGTGCCAGCAGCTTAGACGCCAGGGGGCTCTACGAGCAGTACTTC.